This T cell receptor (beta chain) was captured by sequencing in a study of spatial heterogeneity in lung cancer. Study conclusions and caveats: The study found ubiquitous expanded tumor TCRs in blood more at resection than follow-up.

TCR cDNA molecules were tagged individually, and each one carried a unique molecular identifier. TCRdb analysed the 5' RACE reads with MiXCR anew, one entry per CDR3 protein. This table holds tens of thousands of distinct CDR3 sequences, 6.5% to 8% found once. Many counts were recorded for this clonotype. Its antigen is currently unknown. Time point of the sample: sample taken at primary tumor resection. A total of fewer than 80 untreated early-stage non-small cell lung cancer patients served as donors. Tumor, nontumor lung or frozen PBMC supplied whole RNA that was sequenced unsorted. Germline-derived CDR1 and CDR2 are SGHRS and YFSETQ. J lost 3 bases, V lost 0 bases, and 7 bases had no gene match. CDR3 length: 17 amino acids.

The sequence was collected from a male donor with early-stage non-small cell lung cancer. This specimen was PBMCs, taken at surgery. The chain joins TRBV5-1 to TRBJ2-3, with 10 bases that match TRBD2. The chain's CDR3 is CASSLEASGRATDTQYF. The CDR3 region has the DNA TGCGCCAGCAGCTTGGAGGCTAGCGGGAGAGCAACAGATACGCAGTATTTT.